The clone carrying this T cell receptor (beta chain) was found a few times. Its antigen is as yet unknown. This record belongs to a study of T cells in Graves' hyperthyroidism and ophthalmopathy. On the study more broadly: Peripheral blood collection took place at initial diagnosis, before any treatment.

The TCR beta CDR3 regions underwent amplification using RNA transcripts as the source. HTBI primers drove first-round RT-PCR of the TCR CDR3. Each CDR3 protein gets one entry after TCRdb re-called the multiplex PCR reads with MiXCR. The table has some 320,000 distinct CDR3 sequences, roughly 15% seen once. The ends were cut back, 5 bases at V and 7 bases at J, with 12 bases in the middle. This CDR3 comprises 13 residues. Germline CDR1 and CDR2: LGHDT and YNNKEL (reference sequence). Study-level results: Blood held most thyroid clonotypes expanded above 0.001 frequency.

For the diagnoses, clinical symptoms, serum thyroxine and TRAb, thyroid ultrasound and orbital computed tomography were used. The sample consisted of blood. The source of this sequence is a woman aged 40 to 55 with Graves' ophthalmopathy. The V call is TRBV3-1, the J call TRBJ2-1; either TRBD1 or TRBD2 may supply D (6 bases each). The DNA of the CDR3 is TGTGCCAGCAGCGAGGGGGAGGCAAATGAGCAGTTCTTC. Its translation is CASSEGEANEQFF.